This passage covers 10 T cell receptor beta chains from one sample sequenced in a study of CD8+CD57+ T cells in acquired aplastic anemia. For sequencing, patients were chosen who had shown expansion of CD8+CD57+ cells by flow cytometry. Using genomic DNA as the template, TCR beta VDJ and CDR3 profiling was carried out. TCRdb fed the reads into MiXCR, producing one record per CDR3 protein. The table has some 180,000 distinct CDR3 sequences, roughly 60% seen once; the top ten hold approximately 40%. The sample consisted of sorted CD4+, CD8+, or CD8+CD57+ T cells (not recorded which) from PBMCs. These receptor sequences come from a human donor with aplastic anemia.

The chain recombines TRBV10-3 with TRBJ2-7; a weak D match, TRBD1 (5 bases). CDR3 length equals 13 residues. V was cut by 3 bases and J by 5 bases, with 11 bases left in between. Germline V lookup: CDR1 ENHRY, CDR2 SYGVKD. CDR3 region: CAISEQQADEQYF. The CDR3 DNA follows: TGTGCCATCAGTGAACAACAGGCGGACGAGCAGTACTTC.

As to this clonotype: One junction end disagrees with the germline gene, perhaps due to a read error. The chain recombines TRBV11-2 with TRBJ1-1, with D unclear. The CDR3 is made up of 14 amino acids. Germline V gives CDR1 SGHAT, CDR2 FQNNGV. DNA for the CDR3: TGCGCCAGCAGCCCGCGTAACTCGAACACTGAAGCTTTCTTT. Amino acids: CASSPRNSNTEAFF.

The CDR3 sequence: CASSIVGGTQYF. The CDR3 coding sequence is TGTGCCAGTAGTATAGTGGGGGGGACCCAGTACTTC. The V call is TRBV19, the J call TRBJ2-5, with D possibly TRBD2 on 6 matching bases. The germline V gene encodes CDR1 LNHDA and CDR2 SQIVND (reference sequence). Trimming cost V 1 base and J 7 bases, with 7 bases left between them. This CDR3 has 12 residues.

This chain connects TRBV5-6 to TRBJ2-7; tentatively, D is TRBD1 (5 bases). Deletions cut 4 bases from V and 3 bases from J, with 11 bases between. CDR3 size: 13 residues. Germline V lookup: CDR1 SGHDT, CDR2 YYEEEE. CDR3 sequence: CASSKDTGYEQYF. The CDR3 DNA reads as TGTGCCAGCAGCAAGGACACGGGCTACGAGCAGTACTTC.

This chain joins TRBV7-9 and TRBJ1-2, with 7 nucleotides matching TRBD1. The CDR3 is 14 residues long. Losses at the gene ends were 5 bases for V and 2 bases for J; bases not matched to a gene: 5. Looked up from germline, CDR1 is SEHNR and CDR2 is FQNEAQ (reference sequence). In DNA form, the CDR3 reads TGTGCCAGCAGCGCCTGGGGACAGAACTATGGCTACACCTTC. It yields the protein CASSAWGQNYGYTF.

The chain couples TRBV9 to TRBJ2-5, with D tentatively TRBD2 (6 bases). Germline CDR1 SGDLS, CDR2 YYNGEE. Trimming took off 4 bases at V and 2 bases at J, with 12 bases between the two ends. The CDR3 totals 14 residues. The CDR3 loop reads CASSLLASQETQYF. The CDR3 DNA follows: TGTGCCAGCAGCTTGCTAGCGTCGCAAGAGACCCAGTACTTC.

As for this clonotype: This may be a read error: a much more frequent sequence differs by one nucleotide. The CDR3 sequence: CAGSSPGTEGYGYTF. CDR3 coding DNA: TGTGCCGGCAGTTCACCCGGGACAGAGGGCTATGGCTACACCTTC. The V call is TRBV6-5, the J call TRBJ1-2; 7 bases line up with TRBD1. The CDR3 runs to 15 residues. Germline V gene sequence: CDR1 MNHEY, CDR2 SVGAGI.

This clonotype came up many times. The V call is TRBV7-2, the J call TRBJ1-1; TRBD1 matches 9 bases. Germline CDR1 and CDR2: SGHTA and FQGNSA. The trim removed 2 bases at V and 0 bases at J, leaving 10 bases unmatched. The CDR3 consists of 18 residues. The CDR3 nucleotides read TGTGCCAGCAGCTTAATTTGGGACAGGGAATTAATGAACACTGAAGCTTTCTTT. This sequence encodes CASSLIWDRELMNTEAFF.

This clonotype is a singleton in its sample. The chain couples TRBV20-1 to TRBJ2-7; 7 positions match TRBD2. The CDR3 has 13 residues. Per germline, CDR1 DFQATT and CDR2 SNEGSKA (reference sequence). Trimming removed 6 bases from V and 4 bases from J; junction bases left unmatched: 9. CDR3 DNA sequence: TGCAGTGCACACGCGGGGGTGAGTTACGAGCAGTACTTC. The encoded protein is CSAHAGVSYEQYF.

The chain couples TRBV11-2 to TRBJ2-3; D gene ambiguous. Trimming took off 2 bases at V and 3 bases at J, with 6 bases between the two ends. This CDR3 contains 13 residues. CDR1 is SGHAT and CDR2 is FQNNGV in the germline V gene. This chain's CDR3 is CASSLMSTDTQYF. The CDR3 DNA sequence: TGTGCCAGCAGCTTAATGTCGACAGATACGCAGTATTTT.